One and the same sample provided the 26 T cell receptor beta chains below, sequenced in a study of regulatory dendritic cells for organ transplantation. The assay was immunoSEQ multiplex PCR, and TCRdb's table has in-frame clones only and misses some. This table has around 19,000 clones, 74% appearing once. The sequenced material came from memory CD4+ T cells from blood. Documented subset: CD45RO+ memory T cells. The receptors originated from a human donor in good health.

J is TRBJ1-1 and V is TRBV7-2, with 7 bases fitting TRBD1. The CDR3 consists of 13 residues. From germline, CDR1 is SGHTA and CDR2 FQGNSA. With 5 bases clipped from V and 4 bases from J, the junction kept 4 bases outside the gene matches. The CDR3 protein is CASSPTGITEAFF. The CDR3 DNA sequence: TGTGCCAGCAGCCCGACAGGGATCACTGAAGCTTTCTTT. Looking up the rest from reference TRBV7-2 and TRBJ1-1 gives the full variable domain: GAGVSQSPSNKVTEKGKDVELRCDPISGHTALYWYRQSLGQGLEFLIYFQGNSAPDKSGLPSDRFSAERTGGSVSTLTIQRTQQEDSAVYLCASSPTGITEAFFGQGTRLTVV.

V gene TRBV7-8 combines with J gene TRBJ2-1; perhaps TRBD2 as D (6 bases). This CDR3 comprises 14 residues. Trimming cost V 5 bases and J 4 bases, with 12 bases left between them. Germline V gives CDR1 SGHVS, CDR2 FQNEAQ. The CDR3 bases are TGTGCCAGCAGCCCCGGGACTTCGTACAATGAGCAGTTCTTC. Amino acids: CASSPGTSYNEQFF.

The chain links TRBV27 to TRBJ1-1, with D possibly being TRBD1 (6 bases). This CDR3 has 15 amino acids. V was cut by 7 bases and J by 0 bases, with 15 bases left in between. CDR1 and CDR2 from the germline V gene are MNHEY and SMNVEV (reference sequence). CDR3 region: CASNPTGSLNTEAFF. The CDR3 coding sequence is TGTGCCAGCAACCCCACAGGGTCGCTGAACACTGAAGCTTTCTTT.

The chain links TRBV9 to TRBJ2-3; TRBD2 aligns across 15 bases. Per germline, CDR1 SGDLS and CDR2 YYNGEE. The length of the CDR3 is 18 residues. V lost 4 bases, J lost 1 base, and 7 bases stayed unmatched. CDR3 bases: TGTGCCAGCAGCCCCGGGACTAGCGGGGGGTACGGCACAGATACGCAGTATTTT. Translation gives CASSPGTSGGYGTDTQYF.

The chain joins TRBV25-1 to TRBJ1-1; unclear D gene. Germline CDR1 reads MGHDK; CDR2 reads SYGVNS. V dropped 4 bases and J dropped 0 bases, with 15 bases sitting between them. The CDR3 is 16 residues long. CDR3 sequence reads: CASSGRGRNMNTEAFF. CDR3 DNA sequence: TGTGCCAGCAGTGGACGGGGTAGAAACATGAACACTGAAGCTTTCTTT.

The chain recombines TRBV7-3 with TRBJ2-7, with D possibly TRBD2 on 6 matching bases. Germline CDR1 and CDR2: SGHTA and FQGTGA. V lost 3 bases and J lost 6, with 12 bases in between. CDR3 length: 13 residues. In DNA, the CDR3 is TGTGCCAGCAGCTTGGACGGGGGTGGCGAGCAGTACTTC. Amino acid sequence: CASSLDGGGEQYF.

The J gene is TRBJ2-3, the V gene TRBV4-1; the match to TRBD1 covers 8 bases. The CDR3 is 18 amino acids. Per germline, CDR1 MGHRA and CDR2 YSYEKL. V lost 4 bases, J lost 0 bases, and 12 bases stayed unmatched. CDR3 sequence: CASSPSPRTGISTDTQYF. The CDR3 DNA is TGCGCCAGCAGCCCCTCCCCGAGGACAGGGATTAGCACAGATACGCAGTATTTT.

This clone showed up just a few times. The chain combines TRBV6-4 with TRBJ2-2; 7 bases align to TRBD2. Per the germline V gene, CDR1 is MRHNA and CDR2 is SNTAGT. This CDR3 contains 14 residues. After removal of 3 bases from V and 3 bases from J, the junction contained 1 base not matched to a gene. CDR3 DNA sequence: TGTGCCAGCAGTGAGCTAGCGGACACCGGGGAGCTGTTTTTT. Translation gives CASSELADTGELFF.

This chain connects TRBV5-4 to TRBJ2-5; 13 bases match TRBD2. This CDR3 spans 18 amino acids. Germline assignment: CDR1 SGHNT and CDR2 YYREEE (reference sequence). After removal of 5 bases from V and 3 bases from J, the junction contained 13 bases not matched to a gene. This chain's CDR3 is CASRPGTSGAIREETQYF. The CDR3 bases are TGTGCCAGCAGGCCTGGGACTAGCGGGGCCATACGTGAAGAGACCCAGTACTTC.

This clone has more than one count but fewer than ten. The V and J genes are TRBV29-1 and TRBJ2-1; D is undetermined. The CDR3 runs 14 residues. Between the trimmed V and J ends, which lost 7 bases and 1 base, there was a span of 14 bases. Germline values: CDR1 SQVTM, CDR2 ANQGSEA. The CDR3: CSASGWRSYNEQFF. In nucleotides, the CDR3 is TGCAGCGCCAGTGGCTGGCGGTCCTACAATGAGCAGTTCTTC.

The genes are TRBV4-3 and TRBJ2-1; D call uncertain. This CDR3 has 13 residues. Germline assignment: CDR1 LGHNA and CDR2 YSLEER. Deletions cut 2 bases from V and 10 bases from J, with 12 bases between. In DNA form, the CDR3 reads TGCGCCAGCAGCCAACAAAAGCTAGGAGAGCAGTTCTTC. Its translation is CASSQQKLGEQFF.

The chain is built from TRBV18 and TRBJ2-3; 10 bases are a match to TRBD2. The ends lost 5 bases at V and 0 bases at J; junction bases unmatched: 2. Looked up from germline, CDR1 is KGHSH and CDR2 is LQKENI. The CDR3 consists of 15 residues. The CDR3 spells CASSSGLASTDTQYF. In nucleotides, the CDR3 is TGTGCCAGCTCATCGGGACTAGCGAGCACAGATACGCAGTATTTT.

V usage is TRBV11-1 and J usage is TRBJ2-7, with a tentative D call TRBD1 (6 bases). The V gene lost 3 bases and the J gene lost 1 base, with 10 bases spanning the gap. CDR1 and CDR2 (germline): SGHAT, FQDESV (reference sequence). The CDR3 has 14 residues. The CDR3 sequence is CASSFDRSSYEQYF. Here the CDR3 DNA reads TGTGCCAGCAGCTTCGACAGGTCATCCTACGAGCAGTACTTC.

This clone was recorded once. This sequence joins TRBV7-2 and TRBJ2-5; TRBD2 matches 11 bases. The CDR3 has 15 amino acids. J was trimmed by 3 bases and V by 2 bases; bases with no gene match: 2. Germline lookup yields CDR1 SGHTA and CDR2 FQGNSA. This CDR3 is CASSLTGLAEETQYF. The CDR3 coding sequence is TGTGCCAGCAGCTTAACGGGACTAGCGGAAGAGACCCAGTACTTC.

This clone was picked up one time. The chain couples TRBV11-2 to TRBJ1-3, with D perhaps TRBD1 (6 bases). The germline gives CDR1 SGHAT, CDR2 FQNNGV. The length of the CDR3 is 16 residues. The V gene lost 1 base and the J gene lost 1 base, with 11 bases spanning the gap. The CDR3 loop reads CASSLGQGRSGNTIYF. In DNA, the CDR3 is TGTGCCAGCAGCTTAGGCCAGGGGCGATCTGGAAACACCATATATTTT.

The chain recombines TRBV10-3 with TRBJ2-7; D possibly corresponds to TRBD1 (6 bases). The V end lost 0 bases, the J end lost 6 bases, and 9 bases lay between the germline ends. The length of the CDR3 is 13 residues. The germline CDR1 and CDR2 sequences are ENHRY and SYGVKD. This chain's CDR3 is CAISESIRGEQYF. Written as DNA, the CDR3 is TGTGCCATCAGTGAGTCGATCAGGGGCGAGCAGTACTTC.

This chain uses TRBV2 with TRBJ2-1; D is possibly TRBD2 (6 bases). V gave up 8 bases and J gave up 5 bases, with 16 bases separating them. Germline loops: CDR1 SNHLY, CDR2 FYNNEI. CDR3 length: 14 residues. CDR3 coding DNA: TGTGCCAGCGTTAGGGACTCCTTCGACAATGAGCAGTTCTTC. Residues: CASVRDSFDNEQFF.

This chain connects TRBV9 to TRBJ2-7, with D perhaps TRBD1 (5 bases). This CDR3 region has 13 residues. Germline CDR1 SGDLS, CDR2 YYNGEE. V lost 2 bases and J lost 6, with 12 bases in between. The CDR3 DNA reads as TGTGCCAGCAGCGTGGACACAAGAGGCGAGCAGTACTTC. Translated: CASSVDTRGEQYF.

The rearrangement links TRBV5-4 to TRBJ2-3; 10 bases are a match to TRBD1. From germline, CDR1 is SGHNT and CDR2 YYREEE (reference sequence). This CDR3 contains 15 residues. V lost 5 bases to trimming and J lost 1 base; unmatched junction nucleotides: 4. The CDR3 loop is CASRSTGGGTDTQYF. The CDR3 DNA reads as TGTGCCAGCAGGTCGACAGGGGGCGGCACAGATACGCAGTATTTT.

This clone was observed a single time. This chain links TRBV11-3 with TRBJ2-3; perhaps TRBD2 as D (6 bases). CDR1 SGHNT and CDR2 YENEEA come from the germline V gene. CDR3 length: 15 amino acids. Trimming pared 5 bases from V and 1 base from J, leaving 13 bases between. This CDR3 reads CASSPGTLRTDTQYF. CDR3 coding DNA: TGTGCCAGCAGCCCAGGGACTCTTCGCACAGATACGCAGTATTTT.

A few counts support this clone. The chain is built from TRBV19 and TRBJ1-1, with D hard to call. Trimming took off 4 bases at V and 7 bases at J, with 16 bases between the two ends. Per germline, CDR1 LNHDA and CDR2 SQIVND (reference sequence). The CDR3 sequence is 14 residues long. CDR3 sequence: CASSTSHSYGEAFF. DNA for the CDR3: TGTGCCAGTAGTACATCACACAGTTACGGTGAAGCTTTCTTT. The full variable domain, with the rest looked up from reference TRBV19 and TRBJ1-1, is DGGITQSPKYLFRKEGQNVTLSCEQNLNHDAMYWYRQDPGQGLRLIYYSQIVNDFQKGDIAEGYSVSREKKESFPLTVTSAQKNPTAFYLCASSTSHSYGEAFFGQGTRLTVV.

This clone came up a few times. V usage is TRBV6-1 and J usage is TRBJ1-2; 7 nucleotides agree with TRBD1. After removal of 4 bases from V and 5 bases from J, the junction contained 10 bases not matched to a gene. Germline-derived CDR1 and CDR2 are MNHNS and SASEGT. The CDR3 runs to 15 residues. The DNA of the CDR3 is TGTGCCAGCAGTGGACAGACAGGACAGGATTATGGCTACACCTTC. It encodes CASSGQTGQDYGYTF.

This clone has just a few counts. The genes are TRBV19 and TRBJ2-1; no reliable D call. Germline-derived CDR1 and CDR2 are LNHDA and SQIVND (reference sequence). The V and J ends lost 5 bases and 5 bases respectively, with 10 bases between them. CDR3 length: 13 residues. The CDR3 DNA follows: TGTGCCAGTAGTGCAGGCCAACACAATGAGCAGTTCTTC. It encodes CASSAGQHNEQFF. The full variable domain, completed using reference TRBV19 and TRBJ2-1, is DGGITQSPKYLFRKEGQNVTLSCEQNLNHDAMYWYRQDPGQGLRLIYYSQIVNDFQKGDIAEGYSVSREKKESFPLTVTSAQKNPTAFYLCASSAGQHNEQFFGPGTRLTVL.

This clone has a single count. J is TRBJ2-1 and V is TRBV2, with 7 bases matching TRBD1. V trimming: 7 bases; J trimming: 0 bases; junction bases outside the gene matches: 9. The CDR3 is 16 amino acids. Germline V gene sequence: CDR1 SNHLY, CDR2 FYNNEI. CDR3 in DNA: TGTGCCAGCACTCAGGGACAGTCGAGCTCCTACAATGAGCAGTTCTTC. The encoded protein is CASTQGQSSSYNEQFF.

The chain carries TRBV9 and TRBJ2-3, with 7 bases aligning to TRBD1. Trimming took 3 bases from V and 5 from J; bases not matched to a gene: 3. The CDR3 runs to 13 residues. CDR1 is SGDLS, CDR2 YYNGEE, per germline. The CDR3 DNA reads TGTGCCAGCAGCGGACAGGGTTTAGATACGCAGTATTTT. The encoded protein is CASSGQGLDTQYF.

The chain joins TRBV5-1 to TRBJ2-7; 11 bases are shared with TRBD1. The CDR3 totals 16 residues. CDR1 and CDR2 from the germline V gene are SGHRS and YFSETQ. Germline trimming cut 2 bases from V and 6 bases from J; bases unmatched to any gene: 10. The CDR3, as DNA: TGCGCCAGCAGCTTTGGGCCCGGGACAGGGGGACGCGAGCAGTACTTC. It specifies CASSFGPGTGGREQYF.